The rows below give T cell receptor beta chains drawn from one sample of a study of blood T cell repertoires in COVID-19. The protocol was immunoSEQ multiplex PCR, while the TCRdb copy is restricted to in-frame clones and leaves out a portion. This table has more than 110,000 clones, roughly 90% appearing once. Sequenced input: peripheral blood. The receptors shown here come from a man in his sixties with active or convalescent COVID-19. Each CDR3 is given with its conserved first and last residue. The order of the fields is CDR3 protein, CDR3 DNA, D gene, CDR3 length, V gene, clone size, J gene. D genes are given only for firm matches. Clone size, where shown, is once, few, many, or a class for clones that have expanded.

CDR3 protein: CASRHLPGQGGGEQYF
CDR3 DNA: TGCGCCAGCAGGCACTTACCGGGACAGGGGGGGGGCGAGCAGTACTTC
D gene: TRBD1
CDR3 length: 16
V gene: TRBV5-1
clone size: .
J gene: TRBJ2-7

CDR3 protein: CASSARTGGYEQFF
CDR3 DNA: TGTGCCAGCAGCGCCCGGACAGGGGGGTATGAGCAGTTCTTC
D gene: TRBD1
CDR3 length: 14
V gene: TRBV7-2
clone size: .
J gene: TRBJ2-1

CDR3 protein: CASSDGSNQPQHF
CDR3 DNA: TGTGCCAGCAGTGACGGGAGCAATCAGCCCCAGCATTTT
D gene: .
CDR3 length: 13
V gene: TRBV2
clone size: .
J gene: TRBJ1-5

CDR3 protein: CASSYEGDYGYTF
CDR3 DNA: TGTGCCAGCAGTTACGAGGGGGACTATGGCTACACCTTC
D gene: .
CDR3 length: 13
V gene: TRBV6-2/TRBV6-3
clone size: .
J gene: TRBJ1-2

CDR3 protein: CASSLAGASGGYEQYF
CDR3 DNA: TGTGCCAGCAGCTTAGCCGGGGCTAGCGGGGGCTACGAGCAGTACTTC
D gene: TRBD2
CDR3 length: 16
V gene: TRBV7-2
clone size: .
J gene: TRBJ2-7

CDR3 protein: CAWSRSQNTGELFF
CDR3 DNA: TGTGCCTGGAGTAGGAGCCAAAACACCGGGGAGCTGTTTTTT
D gene: .
CDR3 length: 14
V gene: TRBV30
clone size: .
J gene: TRBJ2-2

CDR3 protein: CASSYPDRAGQPQHF
CDR3 DNA: TGTGCCAGCAGTTATCCAGACAGGGCTGGTCAGCCCCAGCATTTT
D gene: TRBD1
CDR3 length: 15
V gene: TRBV28
clone size: once
J gene: TRBJ1-5

CDR3 protein: CASSVGTQHLGEQFF
CDR3 DNA: TGTGCCAGCAGCGTAGGGACTCAACACCTGGGTGAGCAGTTCTTC
D gene: .
CDR3 length: 15
V gene: TRBV9
clone size: .
J gene: TRBJ2-1

CDR3 protein: CAGRLAGSTDTQYF
CDR3 DNA: TGTGCCGGTCGCCTAGCGGGTTCCACAGATACGCAGTATTTT
D gene: TRBD2
CDR3 length: 14
V gene: TRBV6-5
clone size: few
J gene: TRBJ2-3

CDR3 protein: CASRRGSSYEQYF
CDR3 DNA: TGTGCCAGCAGGCGGGGCAGCTCCTACGAGCAGTACTTC
D gene: .
CDR3 length: 13
V gene: TRBV7-9
clone size: .
J gene: TRBJ2-7

CDR3 protein: CASSLAVNTEAFF
CDR3 DNA: TGTGCCAGCAGCCTCGCGGTGAACACTGAAGCTTTCTTT
D gene: .
CDR3 length: 13
V gene: TRBV3-1/TRBV3-2
clone size: .
J gene: TRBJ1-1

CDR3 protein: CASSVEPRGETQYF
CDR3 DNA: TGTGCCAGCAGCGTAGAGCCCCGGGGAGAGACCCAGTACTTC
D gene: .
CDR3 length: 14
V gene: TRBV9
clone size: .
J gene: TRBJ2-5

CDR3 protein: CATRLGTGYTQYF
CDR3 DNA: TGTGCCACCAGGCTCGGGACTGGGTATACGCAGTATTTT
D gene: .
CDR3 length: 13
V gene: TRBV15
clone size: .
J gene: TRBJ2-3

CDR3 protein: CASSGETSRTDTQYF
CDR3 DNA: TGTGCCAGCAGTGGCGAGACTTCTCGCACAGATACGCAGTATTTT
D gene: .
CDR3 length: 15
V gene: TRBV2
clone size: .
J gene: TRBJ2-3

CDR3 protein: CASSPGTSGSYGTDTQYF
CDR3 DNA: TGTGCCAGCAGCCCCGGGACTAGCGGGAGTTACGGCACAGATACGCAGTATTTT
D gene: TRBD2
CDR3 length: 18
V gene: TRBV3-1/TRBV3-2
clone size: .
J gene: TRBJ2-3

CDR3 protein: CASSPRQGETQYF
CDR3 DNA: TGTGCCAGCTCACCACGGCAGGGAGAGACCCAGTACTTC
D gene: .
CDR3 length: 13
V gene: TRBV18
clone size: .
J gene: TRBJ2-5

CDR3 protein: CASSLAGGRETQYF
CDR3 DNA: TGCGCCAGCAGCTTAGCGGGAGGGCGAGAGACCCAGTACTTC
D gene: TRBD2
CDR3 length: 14
V gene: TRBV5-1
clone size: .
J gene: TRBJ2-5

CDR3 protein: CASNYRGETEAFF
CDR3 DNA: TGTGCCAGCAACTACAGGGGGGAGACTGAAGCTTTCTTT
D gene: TRBD1
CDR3 length: 13
V gene: TRBV28
clone size: .
J gene: TRBJ1-1

CDR3 protein: CASSLAGGSGDTQYF
CDR3 DNA: TGCGCCAGCAGCTTGGCCGGGGGGAGTGGAGATACGCAGTATTTT
D gene: TRBD2
CDR3 length: 15
V gene: TRBV5-1
clone size: once
J gene: TRBJ2-3

CDR3 protein: CASSSGTGAFRDYGYTF
CDR3 DNA: TGTGCCAGCAGTTCCGGGACAGGGGCCTTCAGGGACTATGGCTACACCTTC
D gene: TRBD1
CDR3 length: 17
V gene: TRBV11-2
clone size: once
J gene: TRBJ1-2

CDR3 protein: CASSSRTGGREKLFF
CDR3 DNA: TGTGCCAGCAGTTCCCGGACAGGGGGTAGGGAAAAACTGTTTTTT
D gene: TRBD1
CDR3 length: 15
V gene: TRBV6-5
clone size: .
J gene: TRBJ1-4

CDR3 protein: CANDRWTEAFF
CDR3 DNA: TGTGCCAACGACAGGTGGACTGAAGCTTTCTTT
D gene: .
CDR3 length: 11
V gene: TRBV25-1
clone size: .
J gene: TRBJ1-1

CDR3 protein: CSVEGRTSYNEQFF
CDR3 DNA: TGCAGCGTTGAGGGCAGAACCTCCTACAATGAGCAGTTCTTC
D gene: .
CDR3 length: 14
V gene: TRBV29-1
clone size: .
J gene: TRBJ2-1

CDR3 protein: CASSFGETQYF
CDR3 DNA: TGCGCCAGCAGCTTTGGCGAGACCCAGTACTTC
D gene: .
CDR3 length: 11
V gene: TRBV5-1
clone size: .
J gene: TRBJ2-5

CDR3 protein: CRADPPGGAGGVNEQFF
CDR3 DNA: TGCCGCGCTGACCCCCCGGGGGGGGCGGGGGGGGTCAATGAGCAGTTCTTC
D gene: TRBD2
CDR3 length: 17
V gene: TRBV29-1
clone size: .
J gene: TRBJ2-1

CDR3 protein: CASRSQAYQPQHF
CDR3 DNA: TGTGCCAGCAGGTCACAGGCCTATCAGCCCCAGCATTTT
D gene: .
CDR3 length: 13
V gene: TRBV2
clone size: few
J gene: TRBJ1-5